Below, one T cell receptor (beta chain) is given with its context. The sample's treatment: some 20 received Ad26.COV2.S at low or high dose, single or two shots; about 5 received placebo; per-sample allocation not given. Day 63 after the first vaccine or placebo injection was the time point for sampling. This adult donor, from Boston, was 18-55 years old. Libraries were prepared by immunoSEQ multiplex PCR; TCRdb keeps only in-frame clonotypes and omits some of them. Here the sample spans 400,000 to 500,000 clones, 80% to 90% being singletons. This entry is derived from a study of Ad26.COV2.S vaccination and SARS-CoV-2 variants. Across the whole study: Donor allocation was to the COV1001 Ad26.COV2.S trial arm.

This clonotype was obtained from a person between 18 and 65 years old who received the Ad26.COV2.S COVID-19 vaccine or a placebo. The specimen comprised peripheral blood, sampled in a trial of Ad26.COV2.S vaccine versus placebo.

The CDR3 here is CASSRFSYEQYV. CDR3 DNA sequence: TGTGCCAGCAGCCGTTTCTCCTACGAGCAGTACGTC. The J gene is TRBJ2-7, the V gene TRBV11-3; D gene uncertain. The V and J ends lost 5 bases and 0 bases respectively, with 5 bases between them. Germline lookup yields CDR1 SGHNT and CDR2 YENEEA. CDR3 length: 12 residues.